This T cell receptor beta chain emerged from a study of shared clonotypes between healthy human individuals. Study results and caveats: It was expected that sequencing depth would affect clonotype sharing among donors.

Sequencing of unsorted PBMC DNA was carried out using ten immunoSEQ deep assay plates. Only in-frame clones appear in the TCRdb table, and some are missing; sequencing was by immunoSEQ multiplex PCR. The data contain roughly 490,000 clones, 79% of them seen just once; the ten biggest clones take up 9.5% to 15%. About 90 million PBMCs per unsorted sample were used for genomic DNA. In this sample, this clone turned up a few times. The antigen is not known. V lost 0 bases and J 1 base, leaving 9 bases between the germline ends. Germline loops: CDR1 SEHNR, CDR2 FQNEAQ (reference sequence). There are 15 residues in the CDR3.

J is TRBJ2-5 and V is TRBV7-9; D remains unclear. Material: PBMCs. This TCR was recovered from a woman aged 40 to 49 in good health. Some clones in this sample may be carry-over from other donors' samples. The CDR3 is CASSLALSPQETQYF. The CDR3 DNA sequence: TGTGCCAGCAGCTTAGCCCTATCCCCCCAAGAGACCCAGTACTTC. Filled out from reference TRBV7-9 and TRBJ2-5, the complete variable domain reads DTGVSQNPRHKITKRGQNVTFRCDPISEHNRLYWYRQTLGQGPEFLTYFQNEAQLEKSRLLSDRFSAERPKGSFSTLEIQRTEQGDSAMYLCASSLALSPQETQYFGPGTRLLVL.